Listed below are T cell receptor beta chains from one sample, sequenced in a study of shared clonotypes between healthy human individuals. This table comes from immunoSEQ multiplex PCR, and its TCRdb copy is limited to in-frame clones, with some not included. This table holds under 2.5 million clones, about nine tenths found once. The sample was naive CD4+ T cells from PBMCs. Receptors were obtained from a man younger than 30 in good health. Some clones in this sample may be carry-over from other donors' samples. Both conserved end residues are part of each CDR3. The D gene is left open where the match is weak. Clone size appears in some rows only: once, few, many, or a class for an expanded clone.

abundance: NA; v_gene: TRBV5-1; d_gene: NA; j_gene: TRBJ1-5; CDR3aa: CASSLTGSRQPQHF; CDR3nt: TGCGCCAGCAGCTTGACAGGGTCACGGCAGCCCCAGCATTTT
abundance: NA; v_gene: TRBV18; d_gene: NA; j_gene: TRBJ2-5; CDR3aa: CASSALANQETQYF; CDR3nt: TGTGCCAGCTCTGCACTAGCTAATCAAGAGACCCAGTACTTC
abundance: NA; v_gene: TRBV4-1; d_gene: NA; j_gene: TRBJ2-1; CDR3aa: CASSQDWLASYNEQFF; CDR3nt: TGCGCCAGCAGCCAAGATTGGCTAGCAAGCTACAATGAGCAGTTCTTC
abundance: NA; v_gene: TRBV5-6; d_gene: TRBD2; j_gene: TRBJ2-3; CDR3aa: CASSLVGTSKDTQYF; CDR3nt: TGTGCCAGCAGCTTGGTTGGGACTAGCAAAGATACGCAGTATTTT
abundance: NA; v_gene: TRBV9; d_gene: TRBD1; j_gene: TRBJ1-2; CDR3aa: CASSATGNSYGYTF; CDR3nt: TGTGCCAGCAGCGCGACAGGGAATAGCTATGGCTACACCTTC
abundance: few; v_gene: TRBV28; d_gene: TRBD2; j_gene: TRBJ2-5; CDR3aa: CASRAWRLAVQETQYF; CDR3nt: TGTGCCAGCAGAGCCTGGCGACTAGCGGTTCAAGAGACCCAGTACTTC
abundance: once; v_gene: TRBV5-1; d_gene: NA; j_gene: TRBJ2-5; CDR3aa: CASSPSGPPGAQYF; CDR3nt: TGCGCCAGCAGCCCCTCCGGGCCCCCCGGGGCCCAGTACTTC
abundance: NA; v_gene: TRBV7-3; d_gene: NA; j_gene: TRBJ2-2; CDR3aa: CASSLNGIQNTGELFF; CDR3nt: TGTGCCAGCAGCTTAAACGGCATCCAGAACACCGGGGAGCTGTTTTTT
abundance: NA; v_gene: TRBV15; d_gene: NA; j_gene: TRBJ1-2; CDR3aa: CATSNAEGPGYGYTF; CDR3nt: TGTGCCACCAGCAACGCGGAGGGGCCAGGATATGGCTACACCTTC
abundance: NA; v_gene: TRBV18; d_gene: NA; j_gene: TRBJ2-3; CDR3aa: CASSTYQGSDTQYF; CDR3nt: TGTGCCAGCTCTACTTATCAGGGCTCAGATACGCAGTATTTT
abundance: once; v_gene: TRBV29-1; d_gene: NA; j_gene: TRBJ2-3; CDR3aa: CSVTGTYTDTQYF; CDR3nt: TGCAGCGTTACCGGGACATACACAGATACGCAGTATTTT
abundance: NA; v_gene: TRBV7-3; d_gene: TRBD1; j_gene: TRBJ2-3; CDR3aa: CASSSTGGGTDTQYF; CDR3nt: TGTGCCAGCTCCTCGACAGGGGGCGGAACAGATACGCAGTATTTT
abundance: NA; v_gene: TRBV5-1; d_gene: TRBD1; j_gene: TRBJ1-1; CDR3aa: CASSYNLQGRAEAFF; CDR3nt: TGCGCCAGCAGCTACAACCTACAGGGGAGGGCTGAAGCTTTCTTT
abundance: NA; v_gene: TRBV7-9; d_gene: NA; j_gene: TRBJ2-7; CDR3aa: CASSKRESAEQYF; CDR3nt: TGTGCCAGCAGCAAAAGGGAATCGGCGGAGCAGTACTTC
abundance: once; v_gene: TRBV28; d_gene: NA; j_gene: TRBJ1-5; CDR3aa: CASSSTHGINQPQHF; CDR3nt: TGTGCCAGCAGTTCCACCCACGGAATCAATCAGCCCCAGCATTTT
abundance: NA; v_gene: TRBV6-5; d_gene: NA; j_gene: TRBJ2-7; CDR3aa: CASSAGIPTYEQYF; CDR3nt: TGTGCCAGCAGCGCTGGCATACCCACCTACGAGCAGTACTTC
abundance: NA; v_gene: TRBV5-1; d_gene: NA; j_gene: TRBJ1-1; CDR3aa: CASSLNSGGANTEAFF; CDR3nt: TGCGCCAGCAGCTTGAATAGTGGGGGCGCGAACACTGAAGCTTTCTTT
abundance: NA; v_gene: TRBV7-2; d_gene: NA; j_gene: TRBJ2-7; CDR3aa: CASSLALGYEQYF; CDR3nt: TGTGCCAGCAGCTTAGCGTTGGGCTACGAGCAGTACTTC
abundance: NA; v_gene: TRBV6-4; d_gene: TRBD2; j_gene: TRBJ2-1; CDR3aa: CASSDYRASGSKHEQFF; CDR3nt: TGTGCCAGCAGTGACTATCGGGCTAGCGGGAGTAAGCATGAGCAGTTCTTC
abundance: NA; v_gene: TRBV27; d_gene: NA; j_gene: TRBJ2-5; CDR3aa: CASSLKAGPVAQYF; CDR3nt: TGTGCCAGCAGTTTAAAGGCAGGCCCTGTTGCCCAGTACTTC
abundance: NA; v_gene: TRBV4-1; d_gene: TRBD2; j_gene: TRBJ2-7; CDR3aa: CASSQGTSGIYEQYF; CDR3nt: TGCGCCAGCAGCCAAGGGACTAGCGGGATATACGAGCAGTACTTC
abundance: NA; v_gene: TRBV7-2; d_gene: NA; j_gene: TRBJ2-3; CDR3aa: CASSPQGPDTQYF; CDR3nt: TGTGCCAGCAGCCCACAGGGTCCAGATACGCAGTATTTT
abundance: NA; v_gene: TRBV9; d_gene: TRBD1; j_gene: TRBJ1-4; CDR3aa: CASSARPTEQGTTNEKLFF; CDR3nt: TGTGCCAGCAGCGCCCGGCCCACAGAACAGGGGACAACTAATGAAAAACTGTTTTTT
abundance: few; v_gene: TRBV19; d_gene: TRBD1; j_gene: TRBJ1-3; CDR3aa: CASSQTDTTGGIYF; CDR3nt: TGTGCCAGTAGTCAGACGGATACGACAGGGGGCATATATTTT
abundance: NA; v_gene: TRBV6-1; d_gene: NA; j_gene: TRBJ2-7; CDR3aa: CAGGTVSYEQYF; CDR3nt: TGTGCCGGCGGGACGGTTTCCTACGAGCAGTACTTC
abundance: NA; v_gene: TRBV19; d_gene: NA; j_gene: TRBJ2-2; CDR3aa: CASSIRYLQGHVGELFF; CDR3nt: TGTGCCAGTAGTATCCGGTATCTGCAGGGGCACGTCGGGGAGCTGTTTTTT
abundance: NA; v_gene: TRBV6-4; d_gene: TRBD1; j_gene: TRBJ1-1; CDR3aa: CASSDSRQGYTEAFF; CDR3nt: TGTGCCAGCAGTGATTCTAGACAGGGCTACACTGAAGCTTTCTTT
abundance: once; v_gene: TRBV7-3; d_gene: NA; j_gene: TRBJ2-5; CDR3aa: CASSGGTPGETQYF; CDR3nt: TGTGCCAGCAGCGGGGGGACCCCAGGCGAGACCCAGTACTTC
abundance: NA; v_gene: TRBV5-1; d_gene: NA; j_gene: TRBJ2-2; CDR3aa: CASSSDRATTGELFF; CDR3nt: TGCGCCAGCAGCTCGGACAGAGCTACCACCGGGGAGCTGTTTTTT
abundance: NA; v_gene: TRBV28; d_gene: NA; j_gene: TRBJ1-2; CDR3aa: CASSLREPEGYTF; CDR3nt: TGTGCCAGCAGTTTACGAGAGCCCGAGGGCTACACCTTC
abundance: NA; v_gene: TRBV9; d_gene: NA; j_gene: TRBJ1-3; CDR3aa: CASSGTISGNTIYF; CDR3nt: TGTGCCAGCAGCGGGACAATCTCTGGAAACACCATATATTTT
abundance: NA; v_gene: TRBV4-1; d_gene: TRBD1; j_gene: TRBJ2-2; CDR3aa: CASSQSDRVNTGELFF; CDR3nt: TGCGCCAGCAGCCAATCGGACAGGGTAAACACCGGGGAGCTGTTTTTT
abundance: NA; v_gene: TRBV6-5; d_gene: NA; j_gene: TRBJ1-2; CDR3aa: CASSSRTDANYGYTF; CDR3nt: TGTGCCAGCAGTTCAAGGACAGATGCTAACTATGGCTACACCTTC
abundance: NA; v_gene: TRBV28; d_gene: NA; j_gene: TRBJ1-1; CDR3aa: CATEWFGTEAFF; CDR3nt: TGTGCCACTGAGTGGTTCGGCACTGAAGCTTTCTTT
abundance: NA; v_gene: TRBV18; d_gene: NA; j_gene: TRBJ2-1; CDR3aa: CASSPLLSEQFF; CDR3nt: TGTGCCAGCTCCCCCCTTTTGAGTGAGCAGTTCTTC
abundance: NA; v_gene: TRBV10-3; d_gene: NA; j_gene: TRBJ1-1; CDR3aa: CAISESTANTEAFF; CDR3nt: TGTGCCATCAGTGAGTCGACAGCGAACACTGAAGCTTTCTTT
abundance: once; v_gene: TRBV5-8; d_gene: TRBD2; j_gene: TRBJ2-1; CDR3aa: CASSPRGSGRGNEQFF; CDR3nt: TGTGCCAGCAGCCCACGGGGGAGCGGGAGAGGGAATGAGCAGTTCTTC
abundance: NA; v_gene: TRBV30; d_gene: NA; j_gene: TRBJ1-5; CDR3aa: CAWSLQGTQPQHF; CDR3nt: TGTGCCTGGAGTTTACAGGGAACTCAGCCCCAGCATTTT
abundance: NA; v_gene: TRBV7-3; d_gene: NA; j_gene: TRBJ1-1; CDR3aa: CASRAPGWTEAFF; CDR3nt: TGTGCCAGCCGCGCCCCGGGTTGGACTGAAGCTTTCTTT
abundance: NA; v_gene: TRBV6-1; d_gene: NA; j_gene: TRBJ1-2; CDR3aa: CASNGQTINYGYTF; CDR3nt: TGTGCCAGCAACGGACAGACCATTAACTATGGCTACACCTTC
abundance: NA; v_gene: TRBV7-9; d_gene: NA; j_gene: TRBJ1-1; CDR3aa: CASSSLRGARRNEAFF; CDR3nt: TGTGCCAGCAGCTCCCTGAGAGGGGCCCGAAGGAATGAAGCTTTCTTT